The sequence of this T cell receptor (beta chain) was determined in a study of follicular helper T cells after annual influenza vaccination. Study-wide background: After each seasonal flu vaccination, blood came on days 0, 7 and 28. Across the 2013-2014, 2014-2015 and 2015-2016 vaccination seasons, some subjects were resampled.

Survey level resolution was used for TCRB sequencing. Libraries were prepared by immunoSEQ multiplex PCR; TCRdb keeps only in-frame clonotypes and omits some of them. The profile shows roughly 9,300 clones, roughly 80% of them singletons. As for time point: 2015-2016 season, 7 days after influenza vaccination. Points on this clone: Its matching antigen is unknown.

Study results and limitations: Recurrent ICOS+CD38+ cTfh clonotypes included tetramer and AIM influenza-specific ones.

Germline V gene lookup returns CDR1 LNHDA and CDR2 SQIVND (reference sequence). The germline V and J ends were trimmed by 6 bases and 4 bases, with 15 bases remaining between them. The CDR3 sequence is 15 residues long. This receptor was taken from an adult who received the influenza vaccine. Sequencing was performed on CXCR5+ CD38- circulating T follicular helper cells from blood, taken 7 days after influenza vaccination. As for subset: circulating Tfh, non-naive CD4+CXCR5+PD-1+ (ICOS+CD38+ or ICOS-CD38-). This chain uses TRBV19 with TRBJ2-2; no firm D call. The CDR3 sequence: CASRPDSRLTGELFF. CDR3 in DNA: TGTGCCAGTAGACCAGATTCTCGCCTCACCGGGGAGCTGTTTTTT.